These 23 T cell receptor beta chains were sequenced from one sample in a study of T cell repertoires in cytomegalovirus infection. TCRdb re-called the reads through MiXCR, storing one row per CDR3 protein. The sample yields approximately 100,000 distinct CDR3 sequences, about 28% seen once. The antigens these receptors bind are not known. The material was CD8+ T cells from cultured PBMCs, obtained from culture after CMV antigen stimulation. Receptors originate from a human donor in good health (CMV status not recorded). Some clones in this sample may be carry-over from other donors' samples.

The rearrangement joins TRBV28 to TRBJ2-7, with 7 bases fitting TRBD1. In germline, CDR1 is MDHEN, CDR2 SYDVKM. This CDR3 is 14 amino acids long. V was clipped by 3 bases and J by 5 bases; unmatched bases: 7. CDR3 sequence: CASSFIDRVDEQYF. The CDR3 DNA is TGTGCCAGCAGTTTTATCGACAGGGTCGACGAGCAGTACTTC. Filled out from reference TRBV28 and TRBJ2-7, the complete variable domain reads DVKVTQSSRYLVKRTGEKVFLECVQDMDHENMFWYRQDPGLGLRLIYFSYDVKMKEKGDIPEGYSVSREKKERFSLILESASTNQTSMYLCASSFIDRVDEQYFGPGTRLTVT.

This chain joins TRBV20-1 and TRBJ2-3; TRBD2 agrees at 7 bases. V lost 5 bases, J lost 2 bases, and 10 bases stayed unmatched. This CDR3 comprises 15 residues. The germline CDR1 and CDR2 sequences are DFQATT and SNEGSKA (reference sequence). Here the CDR3 reads CSAPGGGLSTDTQYF. The CDR3 nucleotides read TGCAGTGCTCCGGGAGGAGGACTCTCCACAGATACGCAGTATTTT.

This chain joins TRBV27 and TRBJ1-5, with D possibly being TRBD1 (6 bases). Germline V gene data show CDR1 as MNHEY and CDR2 as SMNVEV (reference sequence). This CDR3 contains 15 residues. Trimming took 3 bases from V and 7 from J, leaving 16 bases between them. CDR3 in DNA: TGTGCCAGCAGTTTCCGAACAGGGCCCCCCCAGCCCCAGCATTTT. Residues: CASSFRTGPPQPQHF.

The chain combines TRBV27 with TRBJ2-1, with no clear D. The CDR3 is 14 amino acids. The germline V and J ends were trimmed by 3 bases and 7 bases, with 13 bases remaining between them. CDR1 and CDR2 (germline): MNHEY, SMNVEV (reference sequence). CDR3 sequence (DNA): TGTGCCAGCAGTTTGAGGATGGCGTTGAATGAGCAGTTCTTC. Translation gives CASSLRMALNEQFF.

The genes are TRBV6-1 and TRBJ1-5; D unclear. V lost 9 bases and J 0 bases, leaving 9 bases between the germline ends. Germline loops: CDR1 MNHNS, CDR2 SASEGT. The CDR3 covers 13 residues. The CDR3 sequence: CASRGLSNQPQHF. In DNA, the CDR3 is TGTGCCAGTCGTGGGCTTAGCAATCAGCCCCAGCATTTT.

V and J are TRBV9 and TRBJ1-4; 7 positions agree with TRBD1. Germline values: CDR1 SGDLS, CDR2 YYNGEE. CDR3 length equals 16 residues. V was clipped by 2 bases and J by 8 bases; unmatched bases: 12. The CDR3 region has the DNA TGTGCCAGCAGCGTTGATGGAGGGGGCTCCAGAGAAAAACTGTTTTTT. Amino acids: CASSVDGGGSREKLFF.

This clonotype was seen only once. The genes are TRBV2 and TRBJ2-5; no clear D. V dropped 10 bases and J dropped 1 base, with 10 bases sitting between them. This CDR3 spans 12 amino acids. Germline lookup yields CDR1 SNHLY and CDR2 FYNNEI. DNA for the CDR3: TGTGCCACTTCTGGCGCCCAAGAGACCCAGTACTTC. This sequence encodes CATSGAQETQYF.

The chain carries TRBV5-4 and TRBJ2-1; no firm D call. The CDR3 totals 15 residues. The V gene's germline CDR1 is SGHNT and CDR2 YYREEE (reference sequence). Trimming pared 4 bases from V and 0 bases from J, leaving 11 bases between. The CDR3 spells CASSPAQSSYNEQFF. The DNA of the CDR3 is TGTGCCAGCAGCCCCGCACAAAGCTCCTACAATGAGCAGTTCTTC. Together with reference TRBV5-4 and TRBJ2-1, the CDR3 gives the full variable domain: ETGVTQSPTHLIKTRGQQVTLRCSSQSGHNTVSWYQQALGQGPQFIFQYYREEENGRGNFPPRFSGLQFPNYSSELNVNALELDDSALYLCASSPAQSSYNEQFFGPGTRLTVL.

At least ten counts were recorded for this clonotype. The rearrangement uses TRBV12-3 or TRBV12-4 and TRBJ2-1; 10 bases are a match to TRBD2. The ends lost 8 bases at V and 7 bases at J; junction bases unmatched: 11. This CDR3 has 15 amino acids. The CDR3 is CASLSAGGPRNEQFF. The CDR3 DNA is TGTGCCAGCTTGTCAGCGGGGGGGCCACGGAATGAGCAGTTCTTC.

The chain couples TRBV20-1 to TRBJ2-1, with 7 bases that match TRBD2. In germline, CDR1 is DFQATT, CDR2 SNEGSKA (reference sequence). This CDR3 comprises 15 residues. J lost 7 bases, V lost 0 bases, and 9 bases had no gene match. As DNA, the CDR3 is TGCAGTGCTAGAGATCTCGGGGGACTACCTAATGAGCAGTTCTTC. This gives the protein CSARDLGGLPNEQFF.

The chain has TRBV4-1 and TRBJ2-1; D assignment may be TRBD1 or TRBD2 (5 bases each). Germline values: CDR1 MGHRA, CDR2 YSYEKL. Trimming shortened V by 4 bases and J by 0 bases, and 16 bases separated the two germline ends. CDR3 length: 17 residues. CDR3 in amino acids: CASSRDPGPSSYNEQFF. The CDR3 DNA sequence: TGCGCCAGCAGCCGTGATCCGGGACCGAGCTCCTACAATGAGCAGTTCTTC.

This clonotype showed up just a few times. The V and J genes are TRBV6-5 and TRBJ2-2; 10 nucleotides match TRBD2. The V gene's germline CDR1 is MNHEY and CDR2 SVGAGI. The ends lost 6 bases at V and 1 base at J; junction bases unmatched: 8. The CDR3 spans 17 residues. The CDR3 is CASRPILAGMNTGELFF. CDR3 sequence (DNA): TGTGCCAGCAGACCAATACTAGCGGGGATGAACACCGGGGAGCTGTTTTTT.

The gene calls are TRBV20-1 and TRBJ1-1; maybe TRBD1 (6 bases). Trimming removed 0 bases from V and 3 bases from J, with 11 bases in between. This CDR3 spans 14 amino acids. Looked up from germline, CDR1 is DFQATT and CDR2 is SNEGSKA (reference sequence). CDR3 sequence: CSARDLDSHTEAFF. The DNA for the CDR3 is TGCAGTGCTAGAGATCTGGACAGCCACACTGAAGCTTTCTTT.

The chain employs TRBV2 and TRBJ2-7; tentatively, D is TRBD2 (6 bases). The CDR3 is 12 amino acids. Germline V gene sequence: CDR1 SNHLY, CDR2 FYNNEI. With 7 bases removed from V and 5 bases from J, the gap between germline ends came to 12 bases. The CDR3 DNA reads TGTGCCAGCATCGGAGGGAAGAACGAGCAGTACTTC. This codes for CASIGGKNEQYF. Complete variable domain (other parts from reference TRBV2 and TRBJ2-7): EPEVTQTPSHQVTQMGQEVILRCVPISNHLYFYWYRQILGQKVEFLVSFYNNEISEKSEIFDDQFSVERPDGSNFTLKIRSTKLEDSAMYFCASIGGKNEQYFGPGTRLTVT.

The chain uses TRBV4-2 and TRBJ2-1; 11 bases are a match to TRBD2. There are 17 residues in the CDR3. Losses at the gene ends were 0 bases for V and 3 bases for J; bases not matched to a gene: 4. Germline V gives CDR1 LGHNA, CDR2 YNFKEQ. In DNA form, the CDR3 reads TGTGCCAGCAGCCAAGATGGGCTAGCGGGGGGCTACAATGAGCAGTTCTTC. Translation: CASSQDGLAGGYNEQFF.

The V gene is TRBV6-2 or TRBV6-3, the J gene TRBJ2-1, with TRBD2 matching 8 bases. The germline CDR1 and CDR2 sequences are MNHEY and SVGEGT. The CDR3 has 15 residues. Losses at the gene ends were 7 bases for V and 0 bases for J; bases not matched to a gene: 5. DNA for the CDR3: TGTGCCAGCATCGAGCGGGGGAGCTCCTACAATGAGCAGTTCTTC. It encodes CASIERGSSYNEQFF.

This rearrangement joins TRBV6-8 to TRBJ2-1, with D perhaps matching TRBD1 or TRBD2 (5 bases each). CDR1 and CDR2 (germline): MNHGY, SAAAGT. The germline V and J ends were trimmed by 4 bases and 8 bases, with 6 bases remaining between them. The CDR3 sequence is 11 residues long. This CDR3 is CASSLGDEQFF. Here the CDR3 DNA reads TGTGCCAGCAGTTTGGGGGATGAGCAGTTCTTC.

As DNA, the CDR3 is TGTGCCAGCAGTGAGGGAATTACCAATCGTGGTACGCAGTATTTT. Protein sequence: CASSEGITNRGTQYF. The genes are TRBV2 and TRBJ2-3; D is undetermined. The V and J ends lost 3 bases and 8 bases respectively, with 18 bases between them. Germline V CDR1 and CDR2: SNHLY, FYNNEI. CDR3 size: 15 residues.

This clonotype was seen a few times. This rearrangement joins TRBV7-6 to TRBJ1-1; D is possibly TRBD1 (5 bases). The CDR3 has 16 amino acids. V was pared by 1 base and J by 2 bases, with 14 bases between. The germline CDR1 and CDR2 sequences are SGHVS and FNYEAQ. CDR3 coding DNA: TGTGCCAGCAGCTTAGTCGCACCGGGGGACAACACTGAAGCTTTCTTT. It codes for CASSLVAPGDNTEAFF. The full variable domain, completed using reference TRBV7-6 and TRBJ1-1, is GAGVSQSPRYKVTKRGQDVALRCDPISGHVSLYWYRQALGQGPEFLTYFNYEAQQDKSGLPNDRFSAERPEGSISTLTIQRTEQRDSAMYRCASSLVAPGDNTEAFFGQGTRLTVV.

The rearrangement uses TRBV4-2 and TRBJ1-1, with D possibly being TRBD1 (5 bases). Germline lookup yields CDR1 LGHNA and CDR2 YNFKEQ. V was clipped by 8 bases and J by 5 bases, with 12 bases between them. This CDR3 is built from 12 residues. In nucleotides, the CDR3 is TGTGCCAGCGCCCCGGGGGGGACTGAAGCTTTCTTT. Translating it yields CASAPGGTEAFF.

The gene calls are TRBV4-3 and TRBJ2-7, with 10 nucleotides matching TRBD2. The CDR3 loop spans 17 amino acids. Trimming at V came to 0 bases and at J to 3 bases, leaving 8 bases not matched to a gene. Germline CDR1 is LGHNA and CDR2 is YSLEER. CDR3 sequence (DNA): TGCGCCAGCAGCCAAGAGCCCCTAGCGGGGGTTCTCTACGAGCAGTACTTC. Its translation: CASSQEPLAGVLYEQYF.

The rearrangement joins TRBV7-6 to TRBJ2-1; tentative D call: TRBD1 (6 bases). The ends were cut back, 5 bases at V and 4 bases at J, with 18 bases in the middle. CDR1 is SGHVS and CDR2 is FNYEAQ in the germline V gene. CDR3 length: 16 amino acids. The CDR3 region is CASSTTRGAGYNEQFF. CDR3 in DNA: TGTGCCAGCAGCACTACCAGGGGCGCAGGGTACAATGAGCAGTTCTTC.

This clonotype was recorded many times. The rearrangement joins TRBV7-8 to TRBJ2-7; D is possibly TRBD1 or TRBD2 (6 bases each). CDR1 SGHVS and CDR2 FQNEAQ come from the germline V gene. Trimming took off 3 bases at V and 6 bases at J, with 21 bases between the two ends. The CDR3 length is 16 residues. CDR3 sequence: CASSFGDKTGDGEQYF. The CDR3 coding sequence is TGTGCCAGCAGCTTTGGGGACAAAACGGGGGACGGCGAGCAGTACTTC.